The 28 T cell receptor beta chains below were found in one sample sequenced in a study of beta chain features in type 1 diabetes. Sequenced material consisted of expressed TCRB transcripts (all of the isolated RNA was reverse transcribed). Libraries were prepared by immunoSEQ multiplex PCR; TCRdb keeps only in-frame clonotypes and omits some of them. The sample lists roughly 140,000 clones, under 60% seen once, with approximately 0.4% in the top ten. Sequenced input: Tregs from blood. These receptors were collected from a man in his late teens or twenties in good health.

The genes are TRBV15 and TRBJ2-7; 7 bases are a match to TRBD2. CDR3 length: 14 residues. Germline loops: CDR1 LNHNV, CDR2 YYDKDF (reference sequence). V lost 0 bases and J lost 5; bases outside the gene matches: 4. CDR3 sequence: CATSRDGSGDEQYF. Written as DNA, the CDR3 is TGTGCCACCAGCAGAGATGGGAGCGGGGACGAGCAGTACTTC.

J is TRBJ2-5 and V is TRBV4-2, with TRBD2 matching 9 bases. The CDR3 runs to 16 residues. Trimming at V came to 3 bases and at J to 3 bases, leaving 8 bases not matched to a gene. CDR1 LGHNA and CDR2 YNFKEQ come from the germline V gene. In DNA, the CDR3 is TGTGCCAGCAGCCATGCTGCGGGGGGGCTTGAAGAGACCCAGTACTTC. It yields the protein CASSHAAGGLEETQYF.

V and J are TRBV2 and TRBJ1-4; 7 positions agree with TRBD1. CDR1 and CDR2 (germline): SNHLY, FYNNEI. The trim removed 7 bases at V and 4 bases at J, leaving 9 bases unmatched. The CDR3 has 15 residues. The CDR3 nucleotides read TGTGCCAGCAACCGCCGCCAGGGGGTTAATGAAAAACTGTTTTTT. It encodes CASNRRQGVNEKLFF.

The table lists this clone with a few counts. The rearrangement uses TRBV4-2 and TRBJ2-7; 15 bases agree with TRBD2. This CDR3 is 16 amino acids long. V was pared by 2 bases and J by 5 bases, with 4 bases of the junction left unmatched. The germline CDR1 and CDR2 sequences are LGHNA and YNFKEQ. The DNA for the CDR3 is TGTGCCAGCAGCCAACCGGGACTAGCGGGAGGTCACGAGCAGTACTTC. Translating it yields CASSQPGLAGGHEQYF.

The chain has TRBV5-1 and TRBJ1-1; D gene ambiguous. Germline V gene lookup returns CDR1 SGHRS and CDR2 YFSETQ. The CDR3 is 15 residues long. V gave up 0 bases and J gave up 4 bases, with 13 bases separating them. The CDR3 nucleotides are TGCGCCAGCAGCTTGGAATTTGTTGCGGGCACTGAAGCTTTCTTT. This sequence encodes CASSLEFVAGTEAFF. The full variable domain, rest sourced from reference TRBV5-1 and TRBJ1-1, is KAGVTQTPRYLIKTRGQQVTLSCSPISGHRSVSWYQQTPGQGLQFLFEYFSETQRNKGNFPGRFSGRQFSNSRSEMNVSTLELGDSALYLCASSLEFVAGTEAFFGQGTRLTVV.

This clone was picked up a small number of times. The gene calls are TRBV5-4 and TRBJ2-7; 8 bases match TRBD1. Germline CDR1 reads SGHNT; CDR2 reads YYREEE (reference sequence). The CDR3 spans 13 residues. Germline trimming cut 4 bases from V and 3 bases from J; bases unmatched to any gene: 3. CDR3 amino acids: CASSRDRIYEQYF. CDR3 nucleotide sequence: TGTGCCAGCAGCCGGGACAGGATCTACGAGCAGTACTTC.

The chain has TRBV5-5 and TRBJ1-1, with D unclear. This CDR3 is 15 amino acids long. The V end was cut by 0 bases, the J end by 3 bases, with 12 bases between. Germline CDR1 reads SGHKS; CDR2 reads YYEKEE (reference sequence). CDR3 residues: CASSLGELSYTEAFF. The CDR3 DNA reads TGTGCCAGCAGCTTGGGGGAGTTGTCTTACACTGAAGCTTTCTTT.

In its sample, this clone was seen a few times. The chain employs TRBV27 and TRBJ2-7, with 7 nucleotides matching TRBD1. Germline CDR1 reads MNHEY; CDR2 reads SMNVEV (reference sequence). The CDR3 has 15 amino acids. J was trimmed by 0 bases and V by 3 bases; bases with no gene match: 5. CDR3 protein: CASSFTGETSYEQYF. DNA of the CDR3: TGTGCCAGCAGTTTTACAGGGGAAACCTCCTACGAGCAGTACTTC.

The chain has TRBV5-6 and TRBJ2-3, with D hard to call. V dropped 4 bases and J dropped 2 bases, with 2 bases sitting between them. The CDR3 spans 11 residues. Germline-derived CDR1 and CDR2 are SGHDT and YYEEEE. The chain's CDR3 is CASSLTDTQYF. The DNA for the CDR3 is TGTGCCAGCAGCCTCACAGATACGCAGTATTTT. The full variable domain, with the rest looked up from reference TRBV5-6 and TRBJ2-3, is DAGVTQSPTHLIKTRGQQVTLRCSPKSGHDTVSWYQQALGQGPQFIFQYYEEEERQRGNFPDRFSGHQFPNYSSELNVNALLLGDSALYLCASSLTDTQYFGPGTRLTVL.

The chain combines TRBV11-2 with TRBJ1-1; the D is unclear. CDR1 and CDR2 from the germline V gene are SGHAT and FQNNGV. V lost 5 bases to trimming and J lost 10 bases, with 17 bases between them. There are 13 residues in the CDR3. The CDR3 DNA is TGTGCCAGCAGCCCAAATGGTATCCTACCAGCTTTCTTT. Protein sequence: CASSPNGILPAFF.

The chain joins TRBV5-4 to TRBJ1-1, with D unclear. There are 15 residues in the CDR3. Trimming removed 4 bases from V and 3 bases from J, with 16 bases in between. Germline V gene sequence: CDR1 SGHNT, CDR2 YYREEE (reference sequence). As DNA, the CDR3 is TGTGCCAGCAGCCCGACAAGCAGGTACGACACTGAAGCTTTCTTT. Translation gives CASSPTSRYDTEAFF.

This clone was seen a few times. The chain carries TRBV7-2 and TRBJ1-5; TRBD1 matches at 11 bases. Germline loops: CDR1 SGHTA, CDR2 FQGNSA. The CDR3 is 14 residues long. V trimming: 6 bases; J trimming: 7 bases; junction bases outside the gene matches: 5. CDR3 sequence reads: CASSLDRGRQPQHF. Written as DNA, the CDR3 is TGTGCCAGCAGTTTGGACAGGGGGCGACAGCCCCAGCATTTT.

This clone was observed a handful of times. CDR3 protein: CAWSPRGAKNIQYF. CDR3 DNA sequence: TGTGCCTGGAGTCCACGGGGGGCCAAAAACATTCAGTACTTC. The J gene is TRBJ2-4, the V gene TRBV30, with D possibly matching TRBD2 (6 bases). V shed 2 bases and J shed 1 base, with 9 bases lying between them. The CDR3 contains 14 residues. CDR1 and CDR2 from the germline V gene are GTSNPN and SVGIG (reference sequence).

This CDR3 is CASSYGQYEQYF. CDR3 nucleotides: TGTGCCAGCAGCTACGGACAGTACGAGCAGTACTTC. V usage is TRBV7-9 and J usage is TRBJ2-7; a weak D match, TRBD1 (6 bases). V lost 4 bases to trimming and J lost 4 bases, with 8 bases between them. Germline CDR1 is SEHNR and CDR2 is FQNEAQ (reference sequence). There are 12 residues in the CDR3.

V and J are TRBV28 and TRBJ1-5, with a weak D call TRBD1 (5 bases). The V end was cut by 6 bases, the J end by 2 bases, with 8 bases between. CDR3 length: 13 residues. Germline V gene sequence: CDR1 MDHEN, CDR2 SYDVKM. The CDR3 nucleotides are TGTGCCAGCAGGCCAGGGCGCAATCAGCCCCAGCATTTT. This codes for CASRPGRNQPQHF. The full variable domain, its missing parts supplied by reference TRBV28 and TRBJ1-5, is DVKVTQSSRYLVKRTGEKVFLECVQDMDHENMFWYRQDPGLGLRLIYFSYDVKMKEKGDIPEGYSVSREKKERFSLILESASTNQTSMYLCASRPGRNQPQHFGDGTRLSIL.

The chain is built from TRBV10-3 and TRBJ2-7; a possible D gene is TRBD1 (5 bases). Germline CDR1 and CDR2: ENHRY and SYGVKD. Trimming left V 10 bases short and J 1 base short, with 23 bases between. CDR3 size: 16 residues. This chain's CDR3 is CATLSGMTAKSYEQYF. The DNA for the CDR3 is TGTGCCACCCTATCGGGCATGACAGCGAAGTCCTACGAGCAGTACTTC.

The chain uses TRBV18 and TRBJ2-5; 14 bases align to TRBD2. After removal of 3 bases from V and 4 bases from J, the junction contained 7 bases not matched to a gene. The CDR3 loop spans 17 amino acids. CDR1 and CDR2 from the germline V gene are KGHSH and LQKENI. The CDR3 DNA reads TGTGCCAGCTCACCTACATCCGGGACTAGCGGGAGAGAGACCCAGTACTTC. This sequence encodes CASSPTSGTSGRETQYF.

J is TRBJ1-5 and V is TRBV7-2; D uncertain. Germline V gives CDR1 SGHTA, CDR2 FQGNSA. The CDR3 spans 14 residues. The germline V and J ends were trimmed by 0 bases and 2 bases, with 5 bases remaining between them. The CDR3 loop reads CASSLAQGNQPQHF. CDR3 coding DNA: TGTGCCAGCAGCTTAGCCCAGGGCAATCAGCCCCAGCATTTT.

There are a few counts of this clone. The rearrangement links TRBV28 to TRBJ2-1, with D possibly matching TRBD1 (6 bases). This CDR3 region has 12 residues. Germline V gene sequence: CDR1 MDHEN, CDR2 SYDVKM. V dropped 5 bases and J dropped 10 bases, with 12 bases sitting between them. The CDR3: CASSTPGHEQFF. The CDR3 DNA reads TGTGCCAGCAGTACCCCGGGACACGAGCAGTTCTTC.

This clone occurred a few times. The chain couples TRBV4-1 to TRBJ2-5; weak D call: TRBD1 (6 bases). The CDR3 sequence is 19 residues long. V was pared by 4 bases and J by 3 bases, with 27 bases between. Germline V CDR1 and CDR2: MGHRA, YSYEKL. CDR3 nucleotide sequence: TGCGCCAGCAGCCGAGCCTTGGGACAACTAAAGAGTTCCGAAGAGACCCAGTACTTC. Its protein is CASSRALGQLKSSEETQYF.

Here the CDR3 DNA reads TGTGCCACCAGCAGAAACGGGATTGAAGGCTACACCTTC. Its protein product is CATSRNGIEGYTF. V is TRBV15 and J is TRBJ1-2; D not certain. Trimming left V 2 bases short and J 8 bases short, with 12 bases between. The CDR3 has 13 residues. Per the germline V gene, CDR1 is LNHNV and CDR2 is YYDKDF (reference sequence).

The chain carries TRBV4-1 and TRBJ2-3, with 12 bases that match TRBD2. The germline CDR1 and CDR2 sequences are MGHRA and YSYEKL. This CDR3 region has 16 residues. V shed 1 base and J 1 base; nucleotides not matched to a gene: 0. CDR3 DNA sequence: TGCGCCAGCAGCCAAGGACTAGCGGGAGGCACAGATACGCAGTATTTT. Translated, it gives CASSQGLAGGTDTQYF.

This rearrangement joins TRBV7-9 to TRBJ2-7; the match to TRBD2 covers 15 bases. The V gene end was trimmed by 1 base and the J gene end by 7 bases; junction bases not matched to a gene: 2. This CDR3 spans 15 amino acids. CDR1 and CDR2 from the germline V gene are SEHNR and FQNEAQ (reference sequence). In nucleotides, the CDR3 is TGTGCCAGCAGCTTAGGAGGACTAGCGGGAGGGGAGCAGTACTTC. It translates to CASSLGGLAGGEQYF.

This chain joins TRBV6-1 and TRBJ1-2, with TRBD1 matching over 8 bases. This CDR3 comprises 14 residues. Germline V gene lookup returns CDR1 MNHNS and CDR2 SASEGT. V lost 3 bases and J lost 4; bases outside the gene matches: 4. CDR3: CASSESGQAYGYTF. CDR3 DNA: TGTGCCAGCAGTGAGTCGGGACAGGCCTATGGCTACACCTTC.

The V call is TRBV27, the J call TRBJ2-7, with D maybe TRBD1 (6 bases). V was pared by 5 bases and J by 4 bases, with 12 bases between. The CDR3 runs to 13 residues. The germline V gene encodes CDR1 MNHEY and CDR2 SMNVEV (reference sequence). CDR3 coding DNA: TGTGCCAGCAGTCAGGCCACAGGGTACGAGCAGTACTTC. It specifies CASSQATGYEQYF.

This chain links TRBV5-4 with TRBJ2-7; TRBD2 aligns across 14 bases. This CDR3 contains 16 residues. With V trimmed by 3 bases and J by 3 bases, 5 bases remained unmatched. Germline lookup yields CDR1 SGHNT and CDR2 YYREEE (reference sequence). CDR3 sequence reads: CASSWRGLAGDYEQYF. Here the CDR3 DNA reads TGTGCCAGCAGCTGGAGGGGACTAGCGGGAGACTACGAGCAGTACTTC.

This rearrangement joins TRBV14 to TRBJ2-7; TRBD2 matches 10 bases. V was pared by 3 bases and J by 9 bases, with 11 bases of the junction left unmatched. The CDR3 is 15 residues long. Germline V gene lookup returns CDR1 SGHDN and CDR2 FVKESK. CDR3 sequence: CASSQASGSTTGQYF. DNA for the CDR3: TGTGCCAGCAGCCAGGCTAGCGGGAGCACAACCGGGCAGTACTTC.

This clone was observed a handful of times. This rearrangement joins TRBV5-1 to TRBJ2-1; 14 nucleotides line up with TRBD2. CDR3 length: 16 residues. J gave up 9 bases and V 7 bases, and 12 bases lay outside the gene matches. From germline, CDR1 is SGHRS and CDR2 YFSETQ. The CDR3 protein is CASGARGLAGVTEQFF. The CDR3 region has the DNA TGCGCCAGCGGGGCCCGGGGACTAGCGGGAGTAACTGAGCAGTTCTTC. The full variable domain, its missing parts supplied by reference TRBV5-1 and TRBJ2-1, is KAGVTQTPRYLIKTRGQQVTLSCSPISGHRSVSWYQQTPGQGLQFLFEYFSETQRNKGNFPGRFSGRQFSNSRSEMNVSTLELGDSALYLCASGARGLAGVTEQFFGPGTRLTVL.